This T cell receptor (beta chain) is from a study of shared clonotypes between healthy human individuals. As defined, naive CD8 cells were CD45RO-negative and positively selected for CCR7, with terminally differentiated effector memory CD45RA+ cells excluded. Germline V gives CDR1 SSHAT, CDR2 FNYEAQ (reference sequence). V was trimmed by 1 base and J by 3 bases, leaving 10 bases between them. The CDR3 has 14 residues. Sequencing used immunoSEQ multiplex PCR; TCRdb keeps in-frame clones, though not all of them. The sample consists of under 1 million clones, 85% to 95% of them appearing once. The rearrangement uses TRBV7-7 and TRBJ2-7, with D unresolved. The sample consisted of naive CD8+ T cells sorted from blood. The receptor was isolated from a man aged 25 to 40 in good health. Here the CDR3 reads CASSLDSGSYEQYF. The CDR3 DNA is TGTGCCAGCAGCTTAGACAGTGGAAGCTACGAGCAGTACTTC. The whole variable domain, remainder taken from reference TRBV7-7 and TRBJ2-7, is GAGVSQSPRYKVTKRGQDVTLRCDPISSHATLYWYQQALGQGPEFLTYFNYEAQPDKSGLPSDRFSAERPEGSISTLTIQRTEQRDSAMYRCASSLDSGSYEQYFGPGTRLTVT.